The present entry profiles one T cell receptor beta chain with its context. What it binds is unknown. Reprocessing the 5' RACE reads, TCRdb reports a single entry for every CDR3 protein and omits DNA. The sample holds about 330,000 distinct CDR3 sequences. The CDR3 totals 15 residues. Collection of a roughly 2.5 ml blood sample took place per donor. The data were taken from a study of monozygotic twins with inflammatory bowel disease. The study's findings and limits: No discrimination was achieved between different T cell subtypes. Diversity of TCRbeta measured by inverse Simpson was lower in IBD patients than in healthy co-twins.

The sequence was collected from a human donor with ulcerative colitis or Crohn's disease, or a healthy co-twin of an affected twin (not recorded which). The rearrangement uses TRBV12-3 or TRBV12-4 and TRBJ2-3; checking the TCRdb D call of TRBD2 is not possible without DNA. Sequenced sample: blood. CDR3 in amino acids: CASSLRGAGTDTQYF.